This T cell receptor (beta chain) was profiled in a study of a mutant IDH1 vaccine in newly diagnosed glioma. Study-wide context: With temozolomide cycles, or 4-6 weeks after radiotherapy alone, vaccination was started. Every participant had undergone radiotherapy, temozolomide, or both before, and most underwent both.

As concerns this clone: What it recognizes is unknown.

Study observations and caveats: Immune responses arising from the vaccine appeared in about 93% of patients. Top-clonotype changes in peripheral T cells seemed unrelated to pseudoprogression.

V lost 3 bases and J lost 4; bases outside the gene matches: 15. The CDR3 extends over 17 amino acids. CDR1 KGHSH and CDR2 LQKENI come from the germline V gene. The repertoire was sequenced with immunoSEQ multiplex PCR; TCRdb's copy has only in-frame clones and lacks some. This sample has 23,000 or so clones; 77% occur once, and the top ten carry roughly a tenth. Documented time point: week 5, during vaccination. The investigators gave 300 ug of mutant IDH1 20-mer peptide in each vaccine dose, together with topical imiquimod. This chain uses TRBV18 with TRBJ2-7, with 7 bases fitting TRBD2. The source was PBMCs, collected from a glioma patient whose treatment included an IDH1 peptide vaccine. This sequence originates from a man aged 40-49 years with glioma. CDR3 sequence (DNA): TGTGCCAGCTCACCTCCCCCCAAGGCGGGAGACCTTTACGAGCAGTACTTC. Its protein is CASSPPPKAGDLYEQYF.